The rows below give T cell receptor beta chains drawn from one sample of a study of blood T cell repertoires in COVID-19. This table comes from immunoSEQ multiplex PCR, and its TCRdb copy is limited to in-frame clones, with some not included. The table has around 92,000 clones, more than 70% seen once. Sequencing was done on a sample of peripheral blood. Every receptor here comes from a human donor in a cohort sampled during active COVID-19. The CDR3 runs from the conserved cysteine through the conserved F or W. D genes are given only for firm matches. Size is stated for part of the rows, as once, few or many counts, or as a class when the clone is expanded.

j_call cdr3_length clone_size v_call d_call cdr3_nt cdr3_aa
TRBJ2-3 20 . TRBV27 TRBD2 TGTGCCAGCAGTTTTTTTCCCTCGGCTAGCGGGGGGTCTAGCACAGATACGCAGTATTTT CASSFFPSASGGSSTDTQYF
TRBJ2-5 16 few TRBV4-3 TRBD2 TGCGCCAGCAGCCAAGGTCCTAGCGGAACCGTGGAGACCCAGTACTTC CASSQGPSGTVETQYF
TRBJ1-5 13 . TRBV15 . TGTGCCACCAGCCTTGCGGAGGGTCAGCCCCAGCATTTT CATSLAEGQPQHF
TRBJ2-7 14 . TRBV19 TRBD1 TGTGCCAGTAGTCAAGGCCGGGACAGGGGCGAGCAGTACTTC CASSQGRDRGEQYF
TRBJ1-3 15 . TRBV27 . TGTGCCAGCAGTTCATTAAGGAGCTCTGGAAACACCATATATTTT CASSSLRSSGNTIYF
TRBJ2-7 15 . TRBV5-1 TRBD1 TGCGCCAGCAGCATGACAGGGGCTGAAGGATACGAGCAGTACTTC CASSMTGAEGYEQYF
TRBJ2-6 18 . TRBV5-4 TRBD1 TGTGCCAGCAGCTTGCCGGGACAGGGAGCGCCTGGGGCCAACGTCCTGACTTTC CASSLPGQGAPGANVLTF
TRBJ1-1 13 . TRBV27 . TGTGCCAGCAGTTCACACATGAACACTGAAGCTTTCTTT CASSSHMNTEAFF
TRBJ2-7 12 . TRBV18 . TGTGCCAGCTCACCACCCCTCTACGAGCAGTACTTC CASSPPLYEQYF
TRBJ2-5 16 . TRBV11-2 TRBD2 TGTGCCAGCAGCCAAAGACTAGCGGGAGGTTCAGAGACCCAGTACTTC CASSQRLAGGSETQYF
TRBJ2-5 14 . TRBV29-1 TRBD1 TGCAGCGTTGGGGCCAGGGGGTCCCAAGAGACCCAGTACTTC CSVGARGSQETQYF
TRBJ2-7 14 . TRBV19 . TGTGCCAGTAGCTCCTACACAGGCTCCTACGAGCAGTACTTC CASSSYTGSYEQYF
TRBJ2-5 15 . TRBV9 TRBD2 TGTGCCAGCAGCGTGGGTGGACTAGCCAGGGAGACCCAGTACTTC CASSVGGLARETQYF
TRBJ2-3 14 . TRBV4-1 TRBD1 TGCGCCAGCAGCCAGGACAGGGCCGCAGATACGCAGTATTTT CASSQDRAADTQYF
TRBJ1-2 12 . TRBV29-1 . TGCAGCGTTCCCGGGACAATCTATGGCTACACCTTC CSVPGTIYGYTF
TRBJ1-4 15 . TRBV2 TRBD1 TGTGCCAGCAGTGTGGGACAGCTCAATAATGAAAAACTGTTTTTT CASSVGQLNNEKLFF
TRBJ1-1 14 . TRBV7-9 . TGTGCCAGCAGCCCCGGGGGAAGGAACACTGAAGCTTTCTTT CASSPGGRNTEAFF
TRBJ2-1 15 . TRBV28 TRBD1 TGTGCCAGCAGCCTCACGGGACAGGGCGAGCATGAGCAGTTCTTC CASSLTGQGEHEQFF
TRBJ1-6 16 . TRBV3-1/TRBV3-2 TRBD1 TGTGCCAGCAGCCCTCAGGGGGGCTCCTATAATTCACCCCTCCACTTT CASSPQGGSYNSPLHF
TRBJ2-4 20 . TRBV7-9 TRBD1 TGTGCCAGCACCCCCCAAAGAGGGACAGGGTTAATACTAGCCAAAAACATTCAGTACTTC CASTPQRGTGLILAKNIQYF
TRBJ2-3 16 . TRBV11-2 . TGTGCCAGCAGCTTACTCGCGGGGGCCGTCACAGATACGCAGTATTTT CASSLLAGAVTDTQYF
TRBJ1-1 13 . TRBV2 . TGTGCCAGCAGTGAACGACAGAACACTGAAGCTTTCTTT CASSERQNTEAFF
TRBJ1-2 16 . TRBV7-2 . TGTGCCAGCAGCTTGGGGGGGTGGGCCTCTAACTATGGCTACACCTTC CASSLGGWASNYGYTF
TRBJ2-1 15 . TRBV18 TRBD2 TGTGCCAGCTCACCAGGACTAGCGGGGAACAATGAGCAGTTCTTC CASSPGLAGNNEQFF
TRBJ1-1 14 few TRBV5-1 . TGCGCCAGCAGATTGGGGGGTGGCGGGACTGAAGCTTTCTTT CASRLGGGGTEAFF
TRBJ2-7 15 . TRBV7-2 TRBD2 TGTGCCAGCAGCGCCGGACTAGCGGGCCCCTACGAGCAGTACTTC CASSAGLAGPYEQYF
TRBJ2-7 19 many TRBV5-4 TRBD2 TGTGCCAGCAGCCCGGCCCCGGGACTAGCGGGAGAGGAAGCCGCCGAGCAGTACTTC CASSPAPGLAGEEAAEQYF
TRBJ2-7 15 . TRBV7-9 TRBD2 TGTGCCAGCAGCTCCGGGACTAGCACACCCTACGAGCAGTACTTC CASSSGTSTPYEQYF
TRBJ2-7 14 . TRBV10-3 TRBD1 TGTGCCATCAACTCCAGACAGGGCGAGGACGAGCAGTACTTC CAINSRQGEDEQYF
TRBJ1-1 15 . TRBV5-4 TRBD1 TGTGCCAGCAGCTTGGTCGACAGGGCGAACACTGAAGCTTTCTTT CASSLVDRANTEAFF
TRBJ2-6 15 . TRBV19 . TGTGCCAGTAGTATCCAGTACTCTGGGGCCAACGTCCTGACTTTC CASSIQYSGANVLTF
TRBJ2-5 16 . TRBV27 . TGTGCCAGCGGTCCTCAAGGGGGGGGTTCCCAAGAGACCCAGTACTTC CASGPQGGGSQETQYF
TRBJ2-3 14 once TRBV10-3 TRBD2 TGTGCCGTTGGCCGAGCGGGAAGCACAGATACGCAGTATTTT CAVGRAGSTDTQYF
TRBJ1-1 13 . TRBV29-1 TRBD1 TGCAGCGCCGAACAGGGGGTAGGAACTGAAGCTTTCTTT CSAEQGVGTEAFF
TRBJ1-3 17 . TRBV5-1 . TGCGCCAGCAGCTCAGGAACTACAGGGAGCTCTGGAAACACCATATATTTT CASSSGTTGSSGNTIYF
TRBJ2-7 11 . TRBV28 . TGTGCCAGCAGTCTTTACTACGAGCAGTACTTC CASSLYYEQYF
TRBJ1-4 14 . TRBV7-9 . TGTGCCAGCAGCTTAGGGCAGAATAATGAAAAACTGTTTTTT CASSLGQNNEKLFF
TRBJ2-7 15 . TRBV27 . TGTGCCAGCAGTCTTCAGGGGCTGGGTACCTACGAGCAGTACTTC CASSLQGLGTYEQYF
TRBJ2-2 17 once TRBV13 TRBD1 TGTGCCAGCAGCTTTACTCGCCGGGACAGGGGGACCGGGGAGCTGTTTTTT CASSFTRRDRGTGELFF
TRBJ1-1 14 once TRBV28 . TGTGCCAGCAGTTTAAGGGTCCGGGGGACTGAAGCTTTCTTT CASSLRVRGTEAFF
TRBJ2-1 17 . TRBV7-2 TRBD2 TGTGCCAGCAGCAGAGACGTGACTAGCGGAAGATTGGATGAGCAGTTCTTC CASSRDVTSGRLDEQFF
TRBJ2-5 16 once TRBV7-6 TRBD2 TGTGCCAGCAGCCCGAGGACTAGCGGGATATTGGGGACCCAGTACTTC CASSPRTSGILGTQYF
TRBJ2-1 16 . TRBV25-1 TRBD2 TGTGCCAGCAGAGGGACTAGCGGGAGCTCCTACAATGAGCAGTTCTTC CASRGTSGSSYNEQFF
TRBJ2-3 13 . TRBV27 . TGTGCCAGCAGTTTCCTCGGCACAGATACGCAGTATTTT CASSFLGTDTQYF
TRBJ2-1 12 . TRBV5-1 . TGCGCCAGCAGCTCGCAGGGTGATGAGCAGTTCTTC CASSSQGDEQFF
TRBJ2-1 14 . TRBV3-1/TRBV3-2 TRBD1 TGTGCCAGCAGCCAAGGAGACAGGGAAGGTGAGCAGTTCTTC CASSQGDREGEQFF
TRBJ1-2 13 . TRBV5-6 . TGTGCCAGCAGCCTCGGGGGGACTTATGGCTACACCTTC CASSLGGTYGYTF
TRBJ2-1 12 once TRBV27 TRBD1 TGTGCCAGCAGTTTGCCTCCGGGACAGAAGTTCTTC CASSLPPGQKFF
TRBJ1-5 14 . TRBV28 TRBD1 TGTGCCAGCAGCCTCGGACAGGTCTGGCAGCCCCAGCATTTT CASSLGQVWQPQHF
TRBJ2-2 16 . TRBV5-1 TRBD1 TGCGCCAGCAGCTTGAGTCAGGGGGCGCCCACCGGGGAGCTGTTTTTT CASSLSQGAPTGELFF